Below are 13 T cell receptor beta chains sequenced from a single sample in a study of neurological immune-mediated disorders. In TCRdb, the 5' RACE reads were re-called with MiXCR into one record per CDR3 protein. There are 45,000 or so distinct CDR3 sequences in the sample; more than 9.5% occur only once, and around 1.3% lies in the top ten. The sequenced sample was PBMCs. These receptors were collected from a female donor in good health.

This clonotype was counted ten times or more. The chain combines TRBV12-3 or TRBV12-4 with TRBJ2-7; D is undetermined. The germline V and J ends were trimmed by 6 bases and 2 bases, with 5 bases remaining between them. This CDR3 is built from 11 residues. This CDR3 reads CASSKTYEQYF. The CDR3 nucleotides are TGTGCCAGCAGCAAAACCTACGAGCAGTACTTC.

In its sample, this clonotype was seen many times. This sequence joins TRBV6-5 and TRBJ2-5; possible D gene TRBD2, 6 bases. V was cut by 10 bases and J by 3 bases, with 18 bases left in between. The CDR3 consists of 14 residues. Germline CDR1 is MNHEY and CDR2 is SVGAGI. Here the CDR3 DNA reads TGTGCCACCGCGGGACTTGCCGTAAAAGAGACCCAGTACTTC. Amino acid sequence: CATAGLAVKETQYF.

The rearrangement links TRBV20-1 to TRBJ2-5, with 9 bases lining up with TRBD2. Per the germline V gene, CDR1 is DFQATT and CDR2 is SNEGSKA (reference sequence). This CDR3 is 14 amino acids long. The V segment lost 7 bases and the J segment 6 bases; nucleotides outside the gene matches: 12. In DNA, the CDR3 is TGCAGTGAACCTAGCGGGGAACTCGAAAAGACCCAGTACTTC. Its protein is CSEPSGELEKTQYF.

Ten or more counts support this clonotype. The chain uses TRBV6-5 and TRBJ2-7, with D possibly called TRBD1 or TRBD2 (6 bases each). Trimming removed 4 bases from V and 5 bases from J, with 21 bases in between. The CDR3 has 16 amino acids. Germline V gene lookup returns CDR1 MNHEY and CDR2 SVGAGI. CDR3 loop: CASSSRRGESGHEQYF. The CDR3 DNA reads TGTGCCAGCAGTTCCCGAAGGGGGGAATCGGGCCACGAGCAGTACTTC.

The sample holds many counts of this clonotype. CDR3 coding DNA: TGCAGCTCTACCGGGGCTAACTATGGCTACACCTTC. Protein: CSSTGANYGYTF. The chain carries TRBV29-1 and TRBJ1-2; the D is unclear. The CDR3 contains 12 residues. CDR1 and CDR2 (germline): SQVTM, ANQGSEA. V shed 8 bases and J shed 0 bases, with 10 bases lying between them. The full variable domain, rest sourced from reference TRBV29-1 and TRBJ1-2, is SAVISQKPSRDICQRGTSLTIQCQVDSQVTMMFWYRQQPGQSLTLIATANQGSEATYESGFVIDKFPISRPNLTFSTLTVSNMSPEDSSIYLCSSTGANYGYTFGSGTRLTVV.

This clonotype was found many times. This chain uses TRBV20-1 with TRBJ2-3; the D is unclear. Trimming removed 1 base from V and 2 bases from J, with 10 bases in between. The CDR3 covers 14 residues. Germline V gene data show CDR1 as DFQATT and CDR2 as SNEGSKA (reference sequence). CDR3 coding DNA: TGCAGTGCTAGAGGCGGTGCTATCACAGATACGCAGTATTTT. The encoded protein is CSARGGAITDTQYF.

This clonotype appeared many times. This chain uses TRBV5-1 with TRBJ2-1; no reliable D call. The germline V and J ends were trimmed by 1 base and 9 bases, with 11 bases remaining between them. The CDR3 is 13 amino acids. Germline V gene lookup returns CDR1 SGHRS and CDR2 YFSETQ. The CDR3 sequence: CASSLISATEQFF. DNA for the CDR3: TGCGCCAGCAGCTTGATATCGGCCACTGAGCAGTTCTTC.

This clonotype was counted many times. The V call is TRBV7-9, the J call TRBJ1-1, with 9 nucleotides matching TRBD1. The CDR3 loop spans 14 amino acids. Germline V gene data show CDR1 as SEHNR and CDR2 as FQNEAQ (reference sequence). Trimming took 4 bases from V and 5 from J; bases not matched to a gene: 5. For the CDR3, the DNA is TGTGCCAGCAGCTCACAGGGGGCGCTTACTGAAGCTTTCTTT. Residues: CASSSQGALTEAFF.

This clonotype was detected ten times or more. The V gene is TRBV5-1, the J gene TRBJ2-5; D remains ambiguous. The CDR3 covers 12 residues. In germline, CDR1 is SGHRS, CDR2 YFSETQ. V was shortened by 4 bases and J by 4 bases, with 8 bases between the two germline ends. The CDR3 loop reads CASSVTSETQYF. CDR3 nucleotide sequence: TGCGCCAGCAGCGTAACGTCAGAGACCCAGTACTTC. Filled out from reference TRBV5-1 and TRBJ2-5, the complete variable domain reads KAGVTQTPRYLIKTRGQQVTLSCSPISGHRSVSWYQQTPGQGLQFLFEYFSETQRNKGNFPGRFSGRQFSNSRSEMNVSTLELGDSALYLCASSVTSETQYFGPGTRLLVL.

This clonotype has ten or more counts. The chain recombines TRBV21-1 with TRBJ2-1; TRBD2 is the table's D call, not checked against the DNA. TRBV21-1 is flagged as a pseudogene. CDR3 length equals 17 residues. In nucleotides, the CDR3 is TGTGCCAGCAGCCCCCGCGGGGTAGCGGGAGACTACAATGAGCAGTTCTTC. The encoded protein is CASSPRGVAGDYNEQFF.

The V call is TRBV5-1, the J call TRBJ2-6; D is unclear. Germline-derived CDR1 and CDR2 are SGHRS and YFSETQ. Trimming left V 0 bases short and J 0 bases short, with 13 bases between. The CDR3 covers 18 residues. CDR3 DNA: TGCGCCAGCAGCTTGGAGGCAGGAAAAAACTCTGGGGCCAACGTCCTGACTTTC. Its translation: CASSLEAGKNSGANVLTF.

The rearrangement uses TRBV5-1 and TRBJ1-1; unclear D gene. This CDR3 is 15 amino acids long. The V gene lost 0 bases and the J gene lost 0 bases, with 9 bases spanning the gap. CDR1 SGHRS and CDR2 YFSETQ come from the germline V gene. The CDR3 nucleotides read TGCGCCAGCAGCTTGGGTGCGGGATTGAACACTGAAGCTTTCTTT. Translating gives CASSLGAGLNTEAFF.

This clonotype was found many times. V usage is TRBV5-5 and J usage is TRBJ1-3; the D is unclear. Trimming cost V 0 bases and J 4 bases, with 8 bases left between them. CDR1 and CDR2 from the germline V gene are SGHKS and YYEKEE (reference sequence). The CDR3 has 14 amino acids. The chain's CDR3 is CASSLDEPGNTIYF. DNA of the CDR3: TGTGCCAGCAGCTTGGACGAGCCCGGAAACACCATATATTTT.